The 14 T cell receptor beta chains below all came from one sample that was sequenced in a study of T cells in Graves' hyperthyroidism and ophthalmopathy. Amplification targeted TCR beta CDR3 regions from RNA transcripts. TCR CDR3 underwent first-round RT-PCR with the HTBI primer set. TCRdb itself ran the multiplex PCR reads through MiXCR, one entry per CDR3 protein. The sample has some 560,000 distinct CDR3 sequences, about 15% seen once; the top ten hold about 7%. Sequenced material: blood. The receptor set was obtained from a woman in her twenties or thirties with Graves' hyperthyroidism.

On this clonotype: This may arise from a read error, as a much more abundant clone is one base away. This rearrangement joins TRBV13 to TRBJ1-2, with D tentatively TRBD1 (5 bases). The germline gives CDR1 PRHDT, CDR2 FYEKMQ (reference sequence). This CDR3 is built from 14 residues. The CDR3 sequence: CASSSMGGTYGCTF. The DNA of the CDR3 is TGTGCCAGCAGCTCTATGGGGGGGACCTATGGCTGCACCTTC. Full variable domain (outside the CDR3, taken from reference TRBV13 and TRBJ1-2): AAGVIQSPRHLIKEKRETATLKCYPIPRHDTVYWYQQGPGQDPQFLISFYEKMQSDKGSIPDRFSAQQFSDYHSELNMSSLELGDSALYFCASSSMGGTYGCTFGSGTRLTVV.

V and J are TRBV5-1 and TRBJ2-7, with 7 bases identical to TRBD1. Losses at the gene ends were 2 bases for V and 5 bases for J; bases not matched to a gene: 10. Per the germline V gene, CDR1 is SGHRS and CDR2 is YFSETQ. The CDR3 has 15 amino acids. The CDR3 nucleotides read TGCGCCAGCAGCTTCGAGCGCAGGGGGTTAGACGAGCAGTACTTC. It translates to CASSFERRGLDEQYF.

This clonotype was counted many times. The rearrangement joins TRBV2 to TRBJ2-7, with 14 bases identical to TRBD2. The germline gives CDR1 SNHLY, CDR2 FYNNEI. With 10 bases clipped from V and 6 bases from J, the junction kept 5 bases outside the gene matches. The CDR3 is made up of 13 amino acids. CDR3 sequence reads: CAIGTSGSREQYF. The CDR3 nucleotides are TGTGCCATCGGGACTAGCGGGAGTCGCGAGCAGTACTTC.

Remarks on this clonotype: Given a much more abundant clone one base away, this may be a read error. The chain has TRBV20-1 and TRBJ2-2, with D tentatively TRBD1 (6 bases). The CDR3 contains 15 residues. Germline CDR1 and CDR2: DFQATT and SNEGSKA (reference sequence). The CDR3 spells CSARDTRRDTGELSF. The CDR3 DNA follows: TGCAGTGCTAGAGATACGAGAAGGGACACCGGGGAGCTGTCTTTT.

The V call is TRBV10-3, the J call TRBJ2-3; 7 nucleotides align to TRBD2. Germline V CDR1 and CDR2: ENHRY, SYGVKD. V gave up 7 bases and J gave up 3 bases; unmatched junction bases: 7. This CDR3 has 14 residues. Here the CDR3 reads CAIIEGRETDTQYF. The CDR3, as DNA: TGTGCCATCATTGAAGGGAGGGAAACAGATACGCAGTATTTT.

About this clonotype: One junction end disagrees with the germline gene, perhaps due to a read error. The V and J genes are TRBV14 and TRBJ1-2; D uncertain. This CDR3 is 16 amino acids long. Germline loops: CDR1 SGHDN, CDR2 FVKESK. The chain's CDR3 is CASSQDRGRANFGYTF. CDR3 bases: TGTGCCAGCAGCCAAGATAGAGGCAGAGCAAACTTTGGCTACACCTTC.

The J gene is TRBJ1-6, the V gene TRBV28; D gene ambiguous. The germline V gene has CDR1 MDHEN and CDR2 SYDVKM. The CDR3 is made up of 14 amino acids. Trimming removed 7 bases from V and 7 bases from J, with 14 bases in between. CDR3 bases: TGTGCCAGCACCTCTCTTGTACGGAATTCACCCCTCCACTTT. Its translation is CASTSLVRNSPLHF.

V gene TRBV28 combines with J gene TRBJ2-1; D may be TRBD1 or TRBD2 (5 bases each). The CDR3 sequence is 15 residues long. Germline loops: CDR1 MDHEN, CDR2 SYDVKM. The V and J ends lost 10 bases and 6 bases respectively, with 22 bases between them. CDR3 nucleotide sequence: TGTGCCACCGTAACCCCCCGGGACGGGTGCAATGAGCAGTTCTTC. The encoded protein is CATVTPRDGCNEQFF.

This rearrangement joins TRBV10-3 to TRBJ2-7; no firm D call. The CDR3 runs to 15 residues. Germline V CDR1 and CDR2: ENHRY, SYGVKD. V was pared by 0 bases and J by 0 bases, with 9 bases between. CDR3 sequence reads: CAISESARNSYEQYF. The CDR3 nucleotides are TGTGCCATCAGTGAGTCGGCCAGAAACTCCTACGAGCAGTACTTC.

This clonotype was seen a few times. This chain joins TRBV5-1 and TRBJ2-1; TRBD1 might be the D (5 bases). Germline V gene lookup returns CDR1 SGHRS and CDR2 YFSETQ. CDR3 length equals 16 residues. V was pared by 4 bases and J by 2 bases, with 16 bases between. This CDR3 reads CASSSPRQTPYNEQFF. The DNA of the CDR3 is TGCGCCAGCAGCAGCCCCCGACAGACCCCCTACAATGAGCAGTTCTTC.

The chain employs TRBV19 and TRBJ2-1; 7 nucleotides line up with TRBD2. With 7 bases clipped from V and 10 bases from J, the junction kept 13 bases outside the gene matches. Germline V gene data show CDR1 as LNHDA and CDR2 as SQIVND (reference sequence). This CDR3 is 14 amino acids long. CDR3 in amino acids: CASNPIAGAREQFF. The CDR3 DNA follows: TGTGCCAGTAATCCTATAGCGGGTGCCCGGGAGCAGTTCTTC.

V is TRBV7-3 and J is TRBJ2-5; D is ambiguous. The germline gives CDR1 SGHTA, CDR2 FQGTGA. The CDR3 is 13 amino acids. Trimming took 5 bases from V and 3 from J, leaving 10 bases between them. This CDR3 reads CASSPGDEETQYF. DNA for the CDR3: TGTGCCAGCAGCCCTGGAGACGAAGAGACCCAGTACTTC.

This chain connects TRBV12-3 or TRBV12-4 to TRBJ2-6, with D maybe TRBD1 (6 bases). The CDR3 consists of 17 residues. V was pared by 6 bases and J by 1 base, with 16 bases between. The CDR3 region has the DNA TGTGCCAGCAGACACACTGACAGGATATCTGGGGCCAACGTCCTGACTTTC. Amino acids: CASRHTDRISGANVLTF.

The sample holds many counts of this clonotype. In DNA, the CDR3 is TGCAGTGCTAGCAGGGGGCGATGGGACGAGCAGTACTTC. This encodes CSASRGRWDEQYF. V gene TRBV20-1 combines with J gene TRBJ2-7; 8 positions agree with TRBD1. The CDR3 runs 13 residues. CDR1 is DFQATT and CDR2 is SNEGSKA in the germline V gene (reference sequence). The V and J ends lost 3 bases and 5 bases, in that order; junction bases with no gene match: 6.